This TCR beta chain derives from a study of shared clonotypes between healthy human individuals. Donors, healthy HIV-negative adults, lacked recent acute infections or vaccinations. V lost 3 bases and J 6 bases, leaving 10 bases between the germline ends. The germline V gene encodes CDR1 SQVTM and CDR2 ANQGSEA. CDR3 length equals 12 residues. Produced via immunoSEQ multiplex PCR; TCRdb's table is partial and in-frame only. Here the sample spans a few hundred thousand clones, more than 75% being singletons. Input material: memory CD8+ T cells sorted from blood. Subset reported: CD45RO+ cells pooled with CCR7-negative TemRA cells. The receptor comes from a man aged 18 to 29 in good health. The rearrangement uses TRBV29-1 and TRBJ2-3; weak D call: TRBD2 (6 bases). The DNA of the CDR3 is TGCAGCGTTGACCCGGGGGTGGATACGCAGTATTTT. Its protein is CSVDPGVDTQYF.